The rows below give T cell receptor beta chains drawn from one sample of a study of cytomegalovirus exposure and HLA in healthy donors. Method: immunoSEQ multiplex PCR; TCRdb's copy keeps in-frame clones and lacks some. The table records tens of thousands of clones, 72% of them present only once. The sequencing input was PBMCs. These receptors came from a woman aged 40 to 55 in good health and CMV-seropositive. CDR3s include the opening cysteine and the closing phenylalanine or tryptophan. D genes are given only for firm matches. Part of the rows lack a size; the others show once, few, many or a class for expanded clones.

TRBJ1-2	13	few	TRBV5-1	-	CASSLAGRYGYTF	TGCGCCAGCAGCTTGGCCGGGAGATATGGCTACACCTTC
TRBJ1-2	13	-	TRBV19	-	CASTPGGDYGYTF	TGTGCCAGTACCCCGGGGGGTGACTATGGCTACACCTTC
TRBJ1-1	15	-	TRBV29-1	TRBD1	CSSQGQGGTNTEAFF	TGCAGCTCACAGGGACAGGGCGGGACGAACACTGAAGCTTTCTTT
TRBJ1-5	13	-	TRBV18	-	CASSPPEQGTPFF	TGTGCCAGCTCACCCCCGGAACAGGGAACTCCATTTTTT
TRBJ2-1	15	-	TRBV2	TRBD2	CASSENSGGGNEQFF	TGTGCCAGCAGTGAAAATAGCGGGGGGGGAAATGAGCAGTTCTTC
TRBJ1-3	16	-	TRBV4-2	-	CASSQATGSSGNTIYF	TGTGCCAGCAGCCAAGCCACGGGAAGTTCTGGAAACACCATATATTTT
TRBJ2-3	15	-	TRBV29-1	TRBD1	CSVEKQGEGTDTQYF	TGCAGCGTCGAAAAACAGGGGGAAGGCACAGATACGCAGTATTTT
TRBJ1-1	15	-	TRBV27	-	CASSFTGSGGTEAFF	TGTGCCAGCAGTTTCACAGGGTCGGGTGGCACTGAAGCTTTCTTT
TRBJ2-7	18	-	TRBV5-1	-	CASSAREHTGRDSYEQYF	TGCGCCAGCAGCGCGAGGGAGCATACTGGACGGGATTCCTACGAGCAGTACTTC
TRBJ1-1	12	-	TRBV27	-	CASSFTNTEAFF	TGTGCCAGCAGTTTTACAAACACTGAAGCTTTCTTT
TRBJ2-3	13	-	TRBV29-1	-	CSQEVRPTDTQYF	TGCAGCCAGGAGGTTCGGCCCACAGATACGCAGTATTTT
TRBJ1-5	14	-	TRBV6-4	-	CATIQGYSNQPQHF	TGTGCCACTATTCAGGGTTATAGCAATCAGCCCCAGCATTTT
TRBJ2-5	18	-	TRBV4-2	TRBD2	CASSPGTSGGEPQETQYF	TGTGCCAGCAGCCCTGGGACTAGCGGGGGGGAACCCCAAGAGACCCAGTACTTC
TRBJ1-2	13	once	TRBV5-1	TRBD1	CASDRTGSYGYTF	TGCGCCAGCGACAGGACAGGATCTTATGGCTACACCTTC
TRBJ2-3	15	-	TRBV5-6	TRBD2	CASSSSGGAVDTQYF	TGTGCCAGCAGCTCTAGCGGGGGGGCGGTAGATACGCAGTATTTT
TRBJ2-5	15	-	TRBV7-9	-	CASSVVAGLQETQYF	TGTGCCAGCAGCGTCGTTGCGGGGTTGCAAGAGACCCAGTACTTC
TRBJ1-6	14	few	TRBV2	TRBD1	CASSPGQGVLTLHF	TGTGCCAGCAGTCCGGGACAGGGAGTTTTGACCCTCCACTTT
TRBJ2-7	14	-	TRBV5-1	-	CASSFGTPSYEQYF	TGCGCCAGCAGCTTCGGGACTCCTTCCTACGAGCAGTACTTC
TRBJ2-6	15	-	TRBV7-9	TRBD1	CASSALTGAPTVLTF	TGTGCCAGCAGCGCCCTGACAGGGGCCCCCACCGTCCTGACTTTC
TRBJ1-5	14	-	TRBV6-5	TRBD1	CASRGQGGNQPQHF	TGTGCCAGCAGGGGACAGGGGGGCAATCAGCCCCAGCATTTT
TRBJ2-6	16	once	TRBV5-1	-	CASTMTGSSGANVLTF	TGCGCCAGCACCATGACAGGCAGCTCTGGGGCCAACGTCCTGACTTTC
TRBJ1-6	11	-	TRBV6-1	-	CASSETRALHF	TGTGCCAGCAGTGAGACTCGGGCCCTCCACTTT
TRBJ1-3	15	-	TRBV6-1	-	CASSEGYRDGNTIYF	TGTGCCAGCAGTGAAGGCTACAGGGATGGAAACACCATATATTTT
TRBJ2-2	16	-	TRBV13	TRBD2	CASSLGTRQNTGELFF	TGTGCCAGCAGTCTGGGGACTAGACAGAACACCGGGGAGCTGTTTTTT
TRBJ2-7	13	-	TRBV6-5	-	CASSASGTYEQYF	TGTGCCAGCAGTGCTTCCGGGACCTACGAGCAGTACTTC
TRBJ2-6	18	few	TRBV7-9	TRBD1	CASSLPQDRVSGANVLTF	TGTGCCAGCAGCTTACCTCAAGACAGGGTCTCTGGGGCCAACGTCCTGACTTTC
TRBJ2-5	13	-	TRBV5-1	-	CASSRGKGETQYF	TGCGCCAGCTCCCGGGGGAAGGGTGAGACCCAGTACTTC
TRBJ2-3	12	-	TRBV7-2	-	CASSPTLDTQYF	TGTGCCAGCAGCCCGACACTAGATACGCAGTATTTT
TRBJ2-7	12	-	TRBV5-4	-	CASSSQGYEQYF	TGTGCCAGCAGCTCGCAGGGCTACGAGCAGTACTTC
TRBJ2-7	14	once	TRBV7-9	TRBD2	CASSWGLAGNEQYF	TGTGCCAGCAGCTGGGGACTAGCGGGGAACGAGCAGTACTTC
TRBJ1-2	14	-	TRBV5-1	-	CASSLYREGQGYTF	TGCGCCAGCAGCTTGTACAGGGAGGGGCAAGGCTACACCTTC
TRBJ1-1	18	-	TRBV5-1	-	CASSLVTGTHILNTEAFF	TGCGCCAGCAGCTTGGTTACAGGGACCCATATCCTTAACACTGAAGCTTTCTTT
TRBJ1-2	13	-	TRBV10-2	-	CASKIDDGEGYTF	TGCGCCAGCAAGATCGACGATGGGGAGGGCTACACCTTC
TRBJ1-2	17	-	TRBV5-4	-	CASSSGGRMLPSSGYTF	TGTGCCAGCAGTTCTGGGGGCAGAATGCTACCCAGCAGCGGCTACACCTTC
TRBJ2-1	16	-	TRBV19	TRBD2	CASSMVIAGGPHEQFF	TGTGCCAGTAGTATGGTGATAGCGGGGGGGCCCCATGAGCAGTTCTTC
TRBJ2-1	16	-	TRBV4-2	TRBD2	CASSQDRRGTYNEQFF	TGTGCCAGCAGCCAAGATAGGCGGGGGACCTACAATGAGCAGTTCTTC
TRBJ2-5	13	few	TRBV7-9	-	CASSLEVGETQYF	TGTGCCAGCAGCTTGGAGGTGGGAGAGACCCAGTACTTC